This entry is about one T cell receptor (beta chain). Its antigen is not identified. TCR beta sequencing covered blood CD8+ and CD4+ T cells. The multiple sclerosis control group consisted of treatment-naive patients whose relapsing-remitting disease, which was either stable or active, fulfilled revised McDonald criteria. Trimming removed 0 bases at V and 1 base at J, with 14 bases between. Germline values: CDR1 MRHNA, CDR2 SNTAGT. This CDR3 has 17 residues. Random hexamers served to reverse transcribe about 0.5 to 1 ug RNA. The authors amplified TCR beta CDR3 across 54 Vbeta and 13 Jbeta using immunoSEQ multiplex PCR. TCRdb fed the immunoSEQ multiplex PCR reads into MiXCR, producing one record per CDR3 protein. The profile shows some 130,000 distinct CDR3 sequences, over 80% of them singletons. These data originate in a study of CD8 T cells in Susac syndrome. Notes on the study in general: That the number of individuals in its TCR sequencing and HLA analysis was relatively small was acknowledged by the study.

Material for sequencing was CD8+ T cells from PBMCs. The source is a human donor with multiple sclerosis. The V call is TRBV6-4, the J call TRBJ2-3; D is undetermined. The CDR3 region is CASSDSRWGICTDTQYF. CDR3 DNA sequence: TGTGCCAGCAGTGACTCTCGGTGGGGTATTTGCACAGATACGCAGTATTTT.